This paragraph reports one TCR beta chain. The clone's antigen remains unknown. Base quality data are lacking; no much larger clone is found one base away. The data originate from a study of blood T cell repertoires in COVID-19 (dated by TCRdb to 2020 to 2021). With regard to the full study: Samples from collaborators originated in the United States, Italy and Spain and spanned both the acute and convalescent phases of COVID-19. The prospective study material was composed of cDNA or gDNA derived from T cells, B-cell-depleted T cells, or PBMCs. Subjects who had been exposed to COVID-19, were actively infected with it, or had recovered from it provided the deeply sampled blood TCRbeta repertoires that made up the dataset. The repertoires were made available in a free public database intended to serve as a resource for research on the immune response to SARS-CoV-2. The samples were drawn from the first 160 participants of the ongoing ImmuneRACE study and from over a thousand subjects provided by 6 global collaborators. A de-identified subject ID, COVID-19 status, age in years and sex were almost always included in the sample metadata. HLA class I and class II types, where available, came from metadata supplied by the sample provider rather than from assay-based typing.

Each collaborating institution followed its own protocols to collect whole blood in K2EDTA tubes. For TCRbeta analysis, collaborators shipped samples in one of three forms: frozen whole blood, isolated PBMCs, or DNA extracted from either of those sample types. What the research found in general, with its limitations: The amount of clinical and demographic metadata varied by source and participant and was provided uncurated.

The immunoSEQ Assay, a bias-controlled multiplex PCR, was used to amplify TCRbeta CDR3 regions from genomic DNA. The paper's data handling went like this. The number of nucleated cells in each sample was estimated from the amplification of reference gene primers within the assay. To quantify the absolute abundance of each unique TCRbeta CDR3 rearrangement, sequence reads were collapsed and filtered. For each sample, productive Simpson clonality was calculated as the square root of Simpson's diversity index over productive rearrangements. In TCRdb, the immuneACCESS table is reduced to in-frame sequences with V and J assigned. These tables do not hold every clone; where another copy was compared, an unresolved V gene accounts for under half, and the others remain unexplained. The DNA was the basis for D and trimming; V, J and clone size are from that table. The sample data list around 100,000 clones, and roughly 86% of these were observed just once. The ten largest account for 4.5% of the sample.

The clonotype was recovered from a man aged 40-49 years with acute or convalescent COVID-19. The sample consisted of peripheral blood.

The CDR3 has the sequence CASSGTNTNTGELFF. The bases are TGTGCCAGCAGTGGTACGAATACAAACACCGGGGAGCTGTTTTTT. The chain is encoded by TRBV7-9 joined to TRBJ2-2, with the D segment identity uncertain. The V and J ends are trimmed by 6 bases and 2 bases, leaving 13 bases between them. The CDR3 runs 15 amino acids, cysteine and phenylalanine included. The retained sequence is limited to the CDR3, 45 bases, with the frame set at the first base. From a lookup of the germline V gene (reference sequence), CDR1 and CDR2 are SEHNR and FQNEAQ.